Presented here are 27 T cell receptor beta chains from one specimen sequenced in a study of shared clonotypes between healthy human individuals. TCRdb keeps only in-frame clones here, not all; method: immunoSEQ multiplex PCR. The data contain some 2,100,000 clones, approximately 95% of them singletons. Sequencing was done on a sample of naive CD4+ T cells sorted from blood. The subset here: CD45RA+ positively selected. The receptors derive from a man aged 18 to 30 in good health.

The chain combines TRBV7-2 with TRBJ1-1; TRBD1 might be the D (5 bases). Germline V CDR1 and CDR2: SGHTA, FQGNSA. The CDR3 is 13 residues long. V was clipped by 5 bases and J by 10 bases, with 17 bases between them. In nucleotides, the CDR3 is TGTGCCAGCAGCGTGGGGACTCCCATGGGAGCTTTCTTT. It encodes CASSVGTPMGAFF.

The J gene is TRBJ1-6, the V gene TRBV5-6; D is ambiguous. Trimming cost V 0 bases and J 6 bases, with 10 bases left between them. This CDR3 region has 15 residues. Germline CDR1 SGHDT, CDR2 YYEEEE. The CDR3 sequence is CASSLGPAPNSPLHF. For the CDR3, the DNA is TGTGCCAGCAGCTTGGGTCCAGCTCCTAATTCACCCCTCCACTTT.

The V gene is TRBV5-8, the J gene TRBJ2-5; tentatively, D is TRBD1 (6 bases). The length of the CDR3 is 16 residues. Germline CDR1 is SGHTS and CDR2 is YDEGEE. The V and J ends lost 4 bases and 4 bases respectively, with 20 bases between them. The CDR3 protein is CASSPGRAGETETQYF. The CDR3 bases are TGTGCCAGCAGCCCCGGGCGGGCAGGGGAGACAGAGACCCAGTACTTC.

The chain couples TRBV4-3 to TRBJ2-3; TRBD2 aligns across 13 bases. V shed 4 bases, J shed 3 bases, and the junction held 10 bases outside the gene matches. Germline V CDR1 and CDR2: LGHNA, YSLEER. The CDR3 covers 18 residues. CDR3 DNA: TGCGCCAGCAGCCGGGGTATCTTGGGACTAGCGGGGACAGATACGCAGTATTTT. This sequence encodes CASSRGILGLAGTDTQYF.

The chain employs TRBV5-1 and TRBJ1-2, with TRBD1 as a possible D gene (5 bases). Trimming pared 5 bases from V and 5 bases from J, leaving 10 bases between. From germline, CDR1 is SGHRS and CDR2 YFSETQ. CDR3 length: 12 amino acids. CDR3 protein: CASRGREYGYTF. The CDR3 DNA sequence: TGCGCCAGCAGGGGACGGGAGTATGGCTACACCTTC.

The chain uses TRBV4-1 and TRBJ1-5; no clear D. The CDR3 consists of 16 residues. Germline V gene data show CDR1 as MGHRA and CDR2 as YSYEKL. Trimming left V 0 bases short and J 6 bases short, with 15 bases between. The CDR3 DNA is TGCGCCAGCAGCCAAGAGGGAAGTGGGAGGGTTCAGCCCCAGCATTTT. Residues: CASSQEGSGRVQPQHF.

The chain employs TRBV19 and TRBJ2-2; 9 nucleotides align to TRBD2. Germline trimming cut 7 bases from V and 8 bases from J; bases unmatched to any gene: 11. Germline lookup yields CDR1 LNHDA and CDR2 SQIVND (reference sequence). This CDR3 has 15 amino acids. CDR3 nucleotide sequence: TGTGCCAGTACTCCCCTAGGACTAGCGTCTGGGGAGCTGTTTTTT. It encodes CASTPLGLASGELFF.

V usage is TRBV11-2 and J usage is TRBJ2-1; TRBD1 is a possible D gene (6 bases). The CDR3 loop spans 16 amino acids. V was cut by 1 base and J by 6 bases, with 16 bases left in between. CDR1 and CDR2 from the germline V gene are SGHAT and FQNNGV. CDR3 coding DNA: TGTGCCAGCAGCTTAGGGCTGATTATAGGGGGCAATGAGCAGTTCTTC. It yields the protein CASSLGLIIGGNEQFF. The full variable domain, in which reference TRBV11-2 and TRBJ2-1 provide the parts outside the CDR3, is EAGVAQSPRYKIIEKRQSVAFWCNPISGHATLYWYQQILGQGPKLLIQFQNNGVVDDSQLPKDRFSAERLKGVDSTLKIQPAKLEDSAVYLCASSLGLIIGGNEQFFGPGTRLTVL.

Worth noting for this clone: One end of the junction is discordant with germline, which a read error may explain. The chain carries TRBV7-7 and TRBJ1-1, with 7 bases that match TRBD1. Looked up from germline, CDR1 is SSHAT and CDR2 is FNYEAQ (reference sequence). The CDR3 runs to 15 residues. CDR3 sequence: CASSRELSAGGEAFF. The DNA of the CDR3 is TGTGCTAGCAGCCGAGAACTATCTGCAGGGGGAGAAGCTTTCTTT.

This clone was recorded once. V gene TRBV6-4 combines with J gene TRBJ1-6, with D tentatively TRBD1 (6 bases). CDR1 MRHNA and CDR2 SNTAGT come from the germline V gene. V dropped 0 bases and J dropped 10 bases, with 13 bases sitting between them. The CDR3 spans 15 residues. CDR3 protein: CASSDSSGGRSPLHF. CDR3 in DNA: TGTGCCAGCAGTGACTCGAGTGGGGGGCGATCACCCCTCCACTTT.

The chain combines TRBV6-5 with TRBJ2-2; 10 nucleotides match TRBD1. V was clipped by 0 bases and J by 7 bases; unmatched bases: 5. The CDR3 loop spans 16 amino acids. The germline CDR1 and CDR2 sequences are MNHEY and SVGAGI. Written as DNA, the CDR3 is TGTGCCAGCAGTTACTCTCGGACAGGGGGTCACGGGGAGCTGTTTTTT. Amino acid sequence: CASSYSRTGGHGELFF.

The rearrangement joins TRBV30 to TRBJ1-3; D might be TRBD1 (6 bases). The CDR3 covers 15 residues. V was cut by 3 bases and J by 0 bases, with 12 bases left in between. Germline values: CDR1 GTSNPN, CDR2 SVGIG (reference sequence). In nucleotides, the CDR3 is TGTGCCTGGAGCGAGGGACACAACTCTGGAAACACCATATATTTT. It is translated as CAWSEGHNSGNTIYF.

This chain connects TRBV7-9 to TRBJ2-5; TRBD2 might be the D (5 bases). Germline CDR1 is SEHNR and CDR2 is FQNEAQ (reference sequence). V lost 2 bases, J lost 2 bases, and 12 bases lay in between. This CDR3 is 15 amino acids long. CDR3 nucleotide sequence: TGTGCCAGCAGCTTATTGGGGAGCGTTCAAGAGACCCAGTACTTC. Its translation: CASSLLGSVQETQYF. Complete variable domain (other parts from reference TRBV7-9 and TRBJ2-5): DTGVSQNPRHKITKRGQNVTFRCDPISEHNRLYWYRQTLGQGPEFLTYFQNEAQLEKSRLLSDRFSAERPKGSFSTLEIQRTEQGDSAMYLCASSLLGSVQETQYFGPGTRLLVL.

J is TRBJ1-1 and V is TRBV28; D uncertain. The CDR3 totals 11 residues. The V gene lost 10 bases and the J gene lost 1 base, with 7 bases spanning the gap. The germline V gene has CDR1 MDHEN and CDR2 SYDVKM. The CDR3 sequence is CATAPNTEAFF. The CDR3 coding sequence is TGTGCCACCGCACCGAACACTGAAGCTTTCTTT.

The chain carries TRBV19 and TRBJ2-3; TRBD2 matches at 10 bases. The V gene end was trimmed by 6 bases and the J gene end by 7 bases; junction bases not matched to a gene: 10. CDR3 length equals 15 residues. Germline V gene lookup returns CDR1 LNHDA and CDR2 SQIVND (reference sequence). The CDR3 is CASRESGGEPYTQYF. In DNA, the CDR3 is TGTGCCAGTAGGGAAAGCGGGGGGGAACCATATACGCAGTATTTT.

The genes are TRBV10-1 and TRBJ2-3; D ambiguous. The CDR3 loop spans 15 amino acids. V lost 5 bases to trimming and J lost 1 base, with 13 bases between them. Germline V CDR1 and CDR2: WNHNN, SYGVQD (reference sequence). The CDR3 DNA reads TGCGCCAGCAGTTTGAACCGAGATCGCACAGATACGCAGTATTTT. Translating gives CASSLNRDRTDTQYF.

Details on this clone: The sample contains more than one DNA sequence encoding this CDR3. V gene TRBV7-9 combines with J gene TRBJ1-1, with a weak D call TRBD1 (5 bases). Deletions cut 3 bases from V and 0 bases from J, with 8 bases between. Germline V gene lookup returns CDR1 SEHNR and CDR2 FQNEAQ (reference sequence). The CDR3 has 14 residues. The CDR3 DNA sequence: TGTGCCAGCAGCTTTGGACAAATGAACACTGAAGCTTTCTTT. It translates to CASSFGQMNTEAFF. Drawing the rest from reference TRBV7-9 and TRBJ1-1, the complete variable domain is DTGVSQNPRHKITKRGQNVTFRCDPISEHNRLYWYRQTLGQGPEFLTYFQNEAQLEKSRLLSDRFSAERPKGSFSTLEIQRTEQGDSAMYLCASSFGQMNTEAFFGQGTRLTVV.

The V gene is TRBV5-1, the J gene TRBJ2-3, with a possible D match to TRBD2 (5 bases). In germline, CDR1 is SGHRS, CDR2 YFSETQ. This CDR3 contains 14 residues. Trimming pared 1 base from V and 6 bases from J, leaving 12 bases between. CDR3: CASSLYSRRDTQYF. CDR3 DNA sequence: TGCGCCAGCAGCTTGTACTCTCGGAGGGATACGCAGTATTTT. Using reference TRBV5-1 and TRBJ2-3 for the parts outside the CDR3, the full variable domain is KAGVTQTPRYLIKTRGQQVTLSCSPISGHRSVSWYQQTPGQGLQFLFEYFSETQRNKGNFPGRFSGRQFSNSRSEMNVSTLELGDSALYLCASSLYSRRDTQYFGPGTRLTVL.

CDR3 loop: CASSPVASYEQYF. For the CDR3, the DNA is TGTGCCAGCAGCCCAGTGGCCTCCTACGAGCAGTACTTC. The rearrangement joins TRBV7-6 to TRBJ2-7; unclear D gene. CDR1 and CDR2 from the germline V gene are SGHVS and FNYEAQ. With 5 bases removed from V and 0 bases from J, the gap between germline ends came to 8 bases. CDR3 size: 13 residues.

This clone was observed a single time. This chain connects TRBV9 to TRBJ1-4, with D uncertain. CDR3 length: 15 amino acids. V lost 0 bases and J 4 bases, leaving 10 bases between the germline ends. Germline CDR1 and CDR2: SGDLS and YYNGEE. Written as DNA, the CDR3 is TGTGCCAGCAGCGTAGAGGCAGAGTTTAATGAAAAACTGTTTTTT. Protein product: CASSVEAEFNEKLFF. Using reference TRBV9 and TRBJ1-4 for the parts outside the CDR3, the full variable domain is DSGVTQTPKHLITATGQRVTLRCSPRSGDLSVYWYQQSLDQGLQFLIQYYNGEERAKGNILERFSAQQFPDLHSELNLSSLELGDSALYFCASSVEAEFNEKLFFGSGTQLSVL.

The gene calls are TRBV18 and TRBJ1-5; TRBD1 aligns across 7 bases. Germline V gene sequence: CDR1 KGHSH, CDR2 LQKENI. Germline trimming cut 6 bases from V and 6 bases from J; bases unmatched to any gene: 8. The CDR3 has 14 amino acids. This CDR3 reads CASSGTESAQPQHF. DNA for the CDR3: TGTGCCAGCTCCGGGACAGAGTCTGCTCAGCCCCAGCATTTT.

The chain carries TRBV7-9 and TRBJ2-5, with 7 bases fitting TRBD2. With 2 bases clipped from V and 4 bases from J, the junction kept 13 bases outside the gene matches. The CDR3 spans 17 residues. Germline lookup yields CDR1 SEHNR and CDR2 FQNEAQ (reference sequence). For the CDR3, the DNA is TGTGCCAGCAGCTTAACTGGCATGAGAGCGGGGCGAGAGACCCAGTACTTC. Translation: CASSLTGMRAGRETQYF.

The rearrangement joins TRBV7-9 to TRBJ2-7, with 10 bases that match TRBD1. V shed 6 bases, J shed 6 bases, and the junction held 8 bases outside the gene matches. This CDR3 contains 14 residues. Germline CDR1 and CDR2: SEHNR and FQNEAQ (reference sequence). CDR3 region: CASSPGTGAGEQYF. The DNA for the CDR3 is TGTGCCAGCAGTCCCGGGACAGGGGCCGGCGAGCAGTACTTC.

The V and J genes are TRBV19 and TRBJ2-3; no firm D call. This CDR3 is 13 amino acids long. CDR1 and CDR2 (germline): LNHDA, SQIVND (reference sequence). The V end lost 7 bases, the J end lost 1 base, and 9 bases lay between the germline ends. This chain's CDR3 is CASTGRGTDTQYF. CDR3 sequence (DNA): TGTGCCAGTACTGGCCGAGGCACAGATACGCAGTATTTT. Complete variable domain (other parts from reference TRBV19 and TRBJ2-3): DGGITQSPKYLFRKEGQNVTLSCEQNLNHDAMYWYRQDPGQGLRLIYYSQIVNDFQKGDIAEGYSVSREKKESFPLTVTSAQKNPTAFYLCASTGRGTDTQYFGPGTRLTVL.

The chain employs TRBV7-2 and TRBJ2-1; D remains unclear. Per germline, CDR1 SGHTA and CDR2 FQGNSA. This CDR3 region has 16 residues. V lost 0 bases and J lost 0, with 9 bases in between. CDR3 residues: CASSLASGVSYNEQFF. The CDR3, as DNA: TGTGCCAGCAGCTTAGCATCAGGAGTCTCCTACAATGAGCAGTTCTTC.

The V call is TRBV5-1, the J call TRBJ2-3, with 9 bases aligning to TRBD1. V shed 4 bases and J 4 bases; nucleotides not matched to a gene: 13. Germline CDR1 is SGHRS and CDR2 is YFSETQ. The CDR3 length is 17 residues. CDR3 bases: TGCGCCAGCAGCGGAATTAAGGGACAGGGAGATGCAGATACGCAGTATTTT. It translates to CASSGIKGQGDADTQYF.

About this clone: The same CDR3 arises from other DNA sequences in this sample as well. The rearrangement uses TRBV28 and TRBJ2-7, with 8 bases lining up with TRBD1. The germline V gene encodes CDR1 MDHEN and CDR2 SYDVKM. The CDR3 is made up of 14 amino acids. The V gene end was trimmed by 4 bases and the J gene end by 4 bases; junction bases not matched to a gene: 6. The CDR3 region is CASSSGGLGYEQYF. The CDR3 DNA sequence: TGTGCCAGCAGTTCAGGGGGCCTAGGGTACGAGCAGTACTTC.